Listed below are T cell receptor beta chains from one sample, sequenced in a study of control samples from healthy donors and cancer patients. Sequencing used immunoSEQ multiplex PCR; TCRdb keeps in-frame clones, though not all of them. The table shows about 150,000 clones, with about 94% occurring only once. What was sequenced was blood. These TCRs come from a man aged 35-49 years in good health. Each CDR3 is given with its conserved first and last residue. Fields, in order: D gene, V gene, J gene, clone size, CDR3 protein, CDR3 DNA. The D gene is left open where the match is weak. Some rows mark clone size as missing; the rest say once, few, many or name a class of expanded clone.

>-|TRBV4-3|TRBJ2-1|-
CASSQARGTSYNEQFF
TGCGCCAGCAGCCAGGCTAGGGGGACGTCCTACAATGAGCAGTTCTTC
>-|TRBV6-5|TRBJ1-2|-
CASSKQPAHGYTF
TGTGCCAGCAGTAAACAGCCAGCCCATGGCTACACCTTC
>-|TRBV6-5|TRBJ2-3|-
CASTLWGGPGDTQYF
TGTGCCAGCACTCTTTGGGGGGGGCCGGGAGATACGCAGTATTTT
>-|TRBV19|TRBJ2-2|-
CASTNSGELFF
TGTGCCAGTACCAACTCCGGGGAGCTGTTTTTT
>-|TRBV12-3/TRBV12-4|TRBJ1-5|-
CASSLEARQPQHF
TGTGCCAGCAGTTTAGAGGCAAGACAGCCCCAGCATTTT
>-|TRBV11-2|TRBJ1-1|-
CASSLTGYTEAFF
TGTGCCAGCAGCTTGACAGGTTATACTGAAGCTTTCTTT
>-|TRBV11-2|TRBJ1-6|-
CASSSQMGGGSPLHF
TGTGCCAGCAGCTCGCAGATGGGGGGCGGATCACCCCTCCACTTT
>-|TRBV20-1|TRBJ2-7|-
CSAIDPRLSYEQYF
TGCAGTGCTATTGACCCCAGACTCTCCTACGAGCAGTACTTC
>-|TRBV2|TRBJ1-2|-
CASSDPPGYGYTF
TGTGCCAGCAGTGACCCCCCGGGGTATGGCTACACCTTC
>TRBD1|TRBV5-1|TRBJ1-1|-
CASSLLAGTGKVNTEAFF
TGCGCCAGCAGCTTGTTAGCCGGGACAGGTAAGGTGAACACTGAAGCTTTCTTT
>-|TRBV19|TRBJ1-1|-
CASSPSPARARNTEAFF
TGTGCCAGTAGTCCCTCCCCGGCCAGGGCTAGGAACACTGAAGCTTTCTTT
>-|TRBV5-4|TRBJ2-5|-
CASSPGHQETQYF
TGTGCCAGCAGCCCGGGACATCAAGAGACCCAGTACTTC
>TRBD1|TRBV6-5|TRBJ2-2|-
CASRRGTGGSGELFF
TGTGCCAGCAGACGCGGGACAGGGGGCTCCGGGGAGCTGTTTTTT
>-|TRBV5-1|TRBJ1-1|-
CASSLAGGEAFF
TGCGCCAGCAGCTTGGCAGGAGGCGAAGCTTTCTTT
>TRBD1|TRBV28|TRBJ2-7|-
CASSLWRTGTYEQYF
TGTGCCAGCAGTTTATGGCGGACAGGGACCTACGAGCAGTACTTC
>TRBD1|TRBV7-2|TRBJ1-6|-
CASSFFGTATSPLHF
TGTGCCAGCAGCTTCTTTGGGACAGCAACCTCACCCCTCCACTTT
>-|TRBV19|TRBJ2-2|-
CASSIRGPGELFF
TGTGCCAGTAGTATACGGGGACCCGGGGAGCTGTTTTTT
>-|TRBV7-9|TRBJ1-6|-
CASSPADRGSPLHF
TGTGCCAGCAGCCCAGCAGACAGAGGTTCACCCCTCCACTTT
>-|TRBV11-2|TRBJ1-1|-
CASSPRGGEAFF
TGTGCCAGCAGCCCTCGGGGGGGCGAAGCTTTCTTT
>TRBD2|TRBV2|TRBJ2-1|-
CASERGEYNEQFF
TGTGCCAGCGAACGGGGGGAATACAATGAGCAGTTCTTC
>-|TRBV7-6|TRBJ1-1|-
CASSPEGTGVNTEAFF
TGTGCCAGCAGCCCAGAGGGCACAGGCGTTAACACTGAAGCTTTCTTT
>TRBD2|TRBV24-1|TRBJ2-3|-
CATSDFSGTSGDTDTQYF
TGTGCCACCAGTGATTTCAGTGGAACTAGCGGGGACACAGATACGCAGTATTTT
>-|TRBV6-5|TRBJ1-2|-
CASIYNYGYTF
TGTGCCAGCATCTACAACTATGGCTACACCTTC
>-|TRBV3-1/TRBV3-2|TRBJ2-7|-
CASSRGVYEQYF
TGTGCCAGCAGCCGAGGGGTCTACGAGCAGTACTTC
>-|TRBV19|TRBJ1-6|-
CASRIGGNSPLHF
TGTGCCAGTAGAATCGGGGGTAATTCACCCCTCCACTTT
>TRBD1|TRBV19|TRBJ2-1|-
CASSIRGQGFNEQFF
TGTGCCAGTAGTATACGGGGACAGGGTTTCAATGAGCAGTTCTTC
>TRBD1|TRBV27|TRBJ2-7|-
CASSLRDRGLDEQYF
TGTGCCAGCAGTCTCCGGGACAGGGGGCTGGACGAGCAGTACTTC
>-|TRBV6-2/TRBV6-3|TRBJ1-1|-
CASSQGRTEAFF
TGTGCCAGCAGTCAGGGGCGAACTGAAGCTTTCTTT
>-|TRBV2|TRBJ2-2|-
CASSDEGRRITNTGELFF
TGTGCCAGCAGTGACGAGGGTAGGAGAATTACGAACACCGGGGAGCTGTTTTTT
>-|TRBV6-5|TRBJ2-7|-
CASSWGQGGAYEQYF
TGTGCCAGCAGTTGGGGCCAGGGGGGTGCCTACGAGCAGTACTTC
>TRBD1|TRBV3-1/TRBV3-2|TRBJ1-2|-
CASSQDPRQGRMSYTF
TGTGCCAGCAGCCAAGATCCCCGACAGGGGAGGATGAGCTACACCTTC
>-|TRBV25-1|TRBJ1-2|-
CASSEYSGTGSRYGYTF
TGTGCCAGCAGTGAATATTCTGGGACGGGCTCTCGGTATGGCTACACCTTC
>-|TRBV27|TRBJ1-2|-
CASSSATRDKGTNYGYTF
TGTGCCAGCAGTTCCGCGACTCGGGACAAAGGGACTAACTATGGCTACACCTTC
>-|TRBV18|TRBJ1-2|-
CASSPGAGEGYGYTF
TGTGCCAGCTCACCGGGAGCAGGGGAGGGCTATGGCTACACCTTC
>TRBD1|TRBV6-5|TRBJ1-5|-
CASSYGQASGPQHF
TGTGCCAGCAGTTACGGACAGGCCTCCGGGCCCCAGCATTTT
>-|TRBV24-1|TRBJ1-1|few
CATSDTNYAEAFF
TGTGCCACCAGTGACACAAATTACGCTGAAGCTTTCTTT
>TRBD2|TRBV6-5|TRBJ2-5|-
CARGLRGGVQETQYF
TGTGCCAGGGGGTTGAGGGGAGGGGTACAAGAGACCCAGTACTTC
>-|TRBV5-5|TRBJ2-1|-
CASSYGPLGANEQFF
TGTGCCAGCAGCTACGGTCCCCTGGGCGCGAATGAGCAGTTCTTC
>-|TRBV19|TRBJ1-1|once
CASFLGNTEAFF
TGTGCCAGTTTCCTGGGAAACACTGAAGCTTTCTTT
>-|TRBV19|TRBJ1-5|-
CASSTPGQPQHF
TGTGCCAGTAGTACCCCCGGGCAGCCCCAGCATTTT